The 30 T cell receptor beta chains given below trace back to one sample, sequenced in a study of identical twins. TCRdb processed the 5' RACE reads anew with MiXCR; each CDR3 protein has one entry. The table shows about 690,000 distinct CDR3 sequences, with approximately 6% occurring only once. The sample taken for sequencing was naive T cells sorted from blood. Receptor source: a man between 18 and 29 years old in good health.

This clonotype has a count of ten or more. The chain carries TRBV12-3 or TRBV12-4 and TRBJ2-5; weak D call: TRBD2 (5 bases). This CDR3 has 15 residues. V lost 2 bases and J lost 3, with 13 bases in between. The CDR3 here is CASSLFSGMKETQYF. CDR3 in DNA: TGTGCCAGCAGTTTATTTTCCGGGATGAAAGAGACCCAGTACTTC.

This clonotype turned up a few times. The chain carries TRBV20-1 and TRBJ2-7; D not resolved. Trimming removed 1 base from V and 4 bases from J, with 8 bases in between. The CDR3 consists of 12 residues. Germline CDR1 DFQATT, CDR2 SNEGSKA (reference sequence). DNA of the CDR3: TGCAGTGCTAGAGGCCGGGTTTACGAGCAGTACTTC. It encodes CSARGRVYEQYF.

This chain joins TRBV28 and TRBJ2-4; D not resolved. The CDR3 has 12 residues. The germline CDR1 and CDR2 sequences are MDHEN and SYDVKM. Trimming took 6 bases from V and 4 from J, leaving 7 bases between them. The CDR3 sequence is CASSPKKNIQYF. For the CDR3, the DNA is TGTGCCAGCAGCCCCAAAAAAAACATTCAGTACTTC.

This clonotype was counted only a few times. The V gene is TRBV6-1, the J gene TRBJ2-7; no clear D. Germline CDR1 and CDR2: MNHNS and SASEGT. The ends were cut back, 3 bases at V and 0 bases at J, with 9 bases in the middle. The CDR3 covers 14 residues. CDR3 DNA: TGTGCCAGCAGTGATGCTTCATACTCCTACGAGCAGTACGTC. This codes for CASSDASYSYEQYV.

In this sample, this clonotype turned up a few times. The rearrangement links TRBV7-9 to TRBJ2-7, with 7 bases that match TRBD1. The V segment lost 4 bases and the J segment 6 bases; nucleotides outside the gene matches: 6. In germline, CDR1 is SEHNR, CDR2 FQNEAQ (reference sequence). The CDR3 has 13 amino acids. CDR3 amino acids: CASSSTGVSEQYV. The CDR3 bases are TGTGCCAGCAGCTCAACAGGGGTGAGCGAGCAGTACGTC.

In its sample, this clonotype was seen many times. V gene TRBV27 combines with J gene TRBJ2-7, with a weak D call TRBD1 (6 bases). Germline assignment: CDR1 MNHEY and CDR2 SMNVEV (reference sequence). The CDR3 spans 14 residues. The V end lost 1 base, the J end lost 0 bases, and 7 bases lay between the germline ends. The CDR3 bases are TGTGCCAGCAGTTTATTGGGGGCCTCCTACGAGCAGTACTTC. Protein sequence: CASSLLGASYEQYF.

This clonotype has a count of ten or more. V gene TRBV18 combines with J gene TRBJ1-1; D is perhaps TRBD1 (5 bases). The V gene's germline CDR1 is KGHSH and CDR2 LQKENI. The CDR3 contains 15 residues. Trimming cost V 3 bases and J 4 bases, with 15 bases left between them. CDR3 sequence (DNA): TGTGCCAGCTCACCTTCGGAGGGGCGTAGCACTGAAGCTTTCTTT. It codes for CASSPSEGRSTEAFF.

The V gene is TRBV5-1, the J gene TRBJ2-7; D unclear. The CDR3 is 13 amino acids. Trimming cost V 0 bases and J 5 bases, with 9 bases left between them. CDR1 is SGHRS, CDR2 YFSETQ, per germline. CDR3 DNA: TGCGCCAGCAGCTTGGATGGGCTGCACGAGCAGTACGTC. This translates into CASSLDGLHEQYV.

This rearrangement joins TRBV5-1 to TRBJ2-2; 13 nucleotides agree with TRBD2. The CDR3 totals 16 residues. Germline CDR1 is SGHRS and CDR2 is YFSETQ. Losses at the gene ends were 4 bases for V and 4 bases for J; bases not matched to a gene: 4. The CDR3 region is CASSEGLAGPTGELFF. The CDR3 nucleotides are TGCGCCAGCAGCGAGGGACTAGCGGGACCCACCGGGGAGCTGTTTTTT.

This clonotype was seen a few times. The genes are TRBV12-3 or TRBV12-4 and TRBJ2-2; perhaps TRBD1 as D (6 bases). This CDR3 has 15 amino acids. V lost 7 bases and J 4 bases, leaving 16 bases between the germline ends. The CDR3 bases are TGTGCCAGCACCCCATACAGGGCGGGCACCGGGGAGCTGTTTTTT. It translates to CASTPYRAGTGELFF.

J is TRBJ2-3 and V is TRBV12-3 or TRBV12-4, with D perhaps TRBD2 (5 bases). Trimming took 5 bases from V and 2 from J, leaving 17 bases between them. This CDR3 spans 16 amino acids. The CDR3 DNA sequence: TGTGCCAGCAGTATCCTTGGCGAGAGGGTCACAGATACGCAGTATTTT. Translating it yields CASSILGERVTDTQYF.

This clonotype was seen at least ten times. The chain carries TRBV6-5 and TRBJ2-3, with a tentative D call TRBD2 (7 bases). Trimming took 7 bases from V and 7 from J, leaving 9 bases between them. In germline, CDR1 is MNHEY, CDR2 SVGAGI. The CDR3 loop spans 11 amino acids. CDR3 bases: TGTGCCAGCACCGGGGGGCATACGCAGTATTTT. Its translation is CASTGGHTQYF.

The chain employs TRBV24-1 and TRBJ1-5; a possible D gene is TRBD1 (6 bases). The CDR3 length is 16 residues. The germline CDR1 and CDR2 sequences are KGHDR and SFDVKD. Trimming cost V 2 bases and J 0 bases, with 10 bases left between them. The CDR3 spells CATSDSDRNSNQPQHF. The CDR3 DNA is TGTGCCACCAGTGATTCTGACAGGAATAGCAATCAGCCCCAGCATTTT.

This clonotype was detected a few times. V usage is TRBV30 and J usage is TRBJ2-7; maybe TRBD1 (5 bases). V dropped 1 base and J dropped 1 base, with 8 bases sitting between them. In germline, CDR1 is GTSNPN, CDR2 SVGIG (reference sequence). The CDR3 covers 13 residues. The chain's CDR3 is CAWSGQTSYEQYF. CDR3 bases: TGTGCCTGGAGTGGACAGACATCCTACGAGCAGTACTTC.

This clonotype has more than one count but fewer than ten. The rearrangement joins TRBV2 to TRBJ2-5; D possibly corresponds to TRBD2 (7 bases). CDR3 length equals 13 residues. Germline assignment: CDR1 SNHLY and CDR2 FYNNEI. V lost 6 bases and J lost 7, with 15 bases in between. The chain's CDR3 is CASSAQGGGTQYF. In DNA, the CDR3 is TGTGCCAGCAGCGCACAGGGAGGGGGGACCCAGTACTTC.

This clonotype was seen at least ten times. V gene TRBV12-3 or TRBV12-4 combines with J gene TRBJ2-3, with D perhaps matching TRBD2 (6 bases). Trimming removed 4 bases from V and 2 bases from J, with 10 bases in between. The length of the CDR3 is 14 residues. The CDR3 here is CASSSGTLTDTQYF. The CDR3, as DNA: TGTGCCAGCAGTTCCGGGACTCTCACAGATACGCAGTATTTT.

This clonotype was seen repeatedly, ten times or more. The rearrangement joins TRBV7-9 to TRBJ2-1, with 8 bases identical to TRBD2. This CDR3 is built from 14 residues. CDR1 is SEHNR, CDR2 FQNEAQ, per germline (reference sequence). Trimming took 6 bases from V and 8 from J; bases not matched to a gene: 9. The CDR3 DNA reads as TGTGCCAGCAGTGCTAGCGGGTCCTCTTATGAGCAGTTCTTC. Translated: CASSASGSSYEQFF.

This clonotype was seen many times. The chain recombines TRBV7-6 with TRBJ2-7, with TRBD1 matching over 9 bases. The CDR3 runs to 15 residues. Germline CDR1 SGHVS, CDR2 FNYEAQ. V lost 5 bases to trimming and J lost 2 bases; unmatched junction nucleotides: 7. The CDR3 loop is CASSNRQGVTYEQYF. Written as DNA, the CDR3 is TGTGCCAGCAGCAACCGACAGGGGGTTACCTACGAGCAGTACTTC.

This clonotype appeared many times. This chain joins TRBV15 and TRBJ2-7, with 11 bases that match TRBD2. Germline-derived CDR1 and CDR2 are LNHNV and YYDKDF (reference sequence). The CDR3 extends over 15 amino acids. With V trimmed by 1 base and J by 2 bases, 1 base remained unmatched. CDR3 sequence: CATSRATSGTYEQYF. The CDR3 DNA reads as TGTGCCACCAGCAGAGCGACTAGCGGGACCTACGAGCAGTACTTC.

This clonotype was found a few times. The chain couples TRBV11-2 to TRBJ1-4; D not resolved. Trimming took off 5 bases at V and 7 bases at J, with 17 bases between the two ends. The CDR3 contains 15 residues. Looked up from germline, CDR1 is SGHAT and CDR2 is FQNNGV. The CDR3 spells CASSLSTGGAEKLFF. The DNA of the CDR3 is TGTGCCAGCAGCCTATCAACCGGCGGCGCTGAAAAACTGTTTTTT.

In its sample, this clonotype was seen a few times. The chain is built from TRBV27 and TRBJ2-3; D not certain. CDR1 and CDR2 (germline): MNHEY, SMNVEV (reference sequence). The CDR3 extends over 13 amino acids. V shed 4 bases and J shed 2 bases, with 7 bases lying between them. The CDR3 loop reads CASSSPYTDTQYF. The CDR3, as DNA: TGTGCCAGCAGTTCACCCTACACAGATACGCAGTATTTT.

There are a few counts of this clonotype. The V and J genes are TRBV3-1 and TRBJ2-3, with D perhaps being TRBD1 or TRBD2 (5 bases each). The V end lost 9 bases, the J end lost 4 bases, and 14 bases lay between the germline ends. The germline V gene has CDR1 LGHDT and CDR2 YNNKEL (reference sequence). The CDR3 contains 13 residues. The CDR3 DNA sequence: TGTGCCAGTGGGACCCTACCACCAGATACGCAGTATTTT. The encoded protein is CASGTLPPDTQYF.

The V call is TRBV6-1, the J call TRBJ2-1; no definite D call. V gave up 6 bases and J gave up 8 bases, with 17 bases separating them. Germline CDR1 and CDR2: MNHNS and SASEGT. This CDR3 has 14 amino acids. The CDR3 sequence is CASSTSAAGDEQFF. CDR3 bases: TGTGCCAGCAGCACCTCGGCCGCCGGTGATGAGCAGTTCTTC.

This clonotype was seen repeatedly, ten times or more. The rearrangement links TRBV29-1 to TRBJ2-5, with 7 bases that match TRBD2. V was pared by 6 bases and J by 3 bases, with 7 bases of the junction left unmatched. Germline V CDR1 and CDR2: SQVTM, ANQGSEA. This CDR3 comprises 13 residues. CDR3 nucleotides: TGCAGCGTACTCGGGGGGTATGAAGAGACCCAGTACTTC. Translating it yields CSVLGGYEETQYF. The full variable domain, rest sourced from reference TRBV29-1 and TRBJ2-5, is SAVISQKPSRDICQRGTSLTIQCQVDSQVTMMFWYRQQPGQSLTLIATANQGSEATYESGFVIDKFPISRPNLTFSTLTVSNMSPEDSSIYLCSVLGGYEETQYFGPGTRLLVL.

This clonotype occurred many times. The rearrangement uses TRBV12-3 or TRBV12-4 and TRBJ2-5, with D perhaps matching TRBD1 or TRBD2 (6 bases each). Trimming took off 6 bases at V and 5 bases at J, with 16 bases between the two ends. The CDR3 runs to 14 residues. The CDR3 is CASSPWGAGETQYF. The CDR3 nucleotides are TGTGCCAGCAGCCCATGGGGGGCCGGGGAGACCCAGTACTTC.

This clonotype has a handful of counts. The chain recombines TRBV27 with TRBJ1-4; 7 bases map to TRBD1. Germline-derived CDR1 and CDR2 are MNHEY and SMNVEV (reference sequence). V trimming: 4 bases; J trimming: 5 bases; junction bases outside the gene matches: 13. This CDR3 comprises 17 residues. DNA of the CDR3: TGTGCCAGCAGTTCCTTCGTGGGACAGACCTTAAATGAAAAACTGTTTTTT. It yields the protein CASSSFVGQTLNEKLFF.

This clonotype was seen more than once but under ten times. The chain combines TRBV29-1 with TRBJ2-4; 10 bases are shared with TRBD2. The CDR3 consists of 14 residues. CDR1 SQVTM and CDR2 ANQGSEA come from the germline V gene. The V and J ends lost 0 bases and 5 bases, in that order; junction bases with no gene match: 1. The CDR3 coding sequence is TGCAGCGTTGAAGACAGCGGGAGGGAAAACATTCAGTACTTC. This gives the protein CSVEDSGRENIQYF. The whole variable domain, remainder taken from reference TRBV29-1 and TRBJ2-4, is SAVISQKPSRDICQRGTSLTIQCQVDSQVTMMFWYRQQPGQSLTLIATANQGSEATYESGFVIDKFPISRPNLTFSTLTVSNMSPEDSSIYLCSVEDSGRENIQYFGAGTRLSVL.

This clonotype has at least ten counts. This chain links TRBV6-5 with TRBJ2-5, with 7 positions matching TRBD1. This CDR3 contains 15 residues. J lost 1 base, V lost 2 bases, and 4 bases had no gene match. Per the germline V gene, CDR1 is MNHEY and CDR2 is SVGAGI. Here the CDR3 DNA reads TGTGCCAGCAGTTACAGCGCAGGGGGCCAAGAGACCCAGTACTTC. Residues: CASSYSAGGQETQYF.

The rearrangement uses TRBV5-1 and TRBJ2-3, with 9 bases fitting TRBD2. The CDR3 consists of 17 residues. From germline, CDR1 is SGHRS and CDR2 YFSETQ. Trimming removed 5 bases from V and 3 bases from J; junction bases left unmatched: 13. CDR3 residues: CASRSAISGRPTDTQYF. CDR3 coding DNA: TGCGCCAGCAGGTCAGCGATTAGCGGGAGACCGACAGATACGCAGTATTTT.

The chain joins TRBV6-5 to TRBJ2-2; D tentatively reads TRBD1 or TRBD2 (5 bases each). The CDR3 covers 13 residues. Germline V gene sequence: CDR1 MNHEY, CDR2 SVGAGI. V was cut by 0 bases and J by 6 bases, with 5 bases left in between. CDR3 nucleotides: TGTGCCAGCAGTTACTCGGGACCCGGGGAGCTGTTTTTT. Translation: CASSYSGPGELFF.